Reported below is one T cell receptor (beta chain). These data are taken from a study of T cells in Graves' hyperthyroidism and ophthalmopathy. The germline V gene has CDR1 MNHNS and CDR2 SASEGT. V lost 8 bases, J lost 0 bases, and 6 bases lay in between. This CDR3 spans 12 amino acids. Amplification of TCR beta CDR3 regions used RNA as the template. RT-PCR in the first round (using the HTBI primer set) targeted the TCR CDR3. Each CDR3 protein gets one entry after TCRdb re-called the multiplex PCR reads with MiXCR. The sample lists under 400,000 distinct CDR3 sequences; around 25% were seen once. Specimen: blood. This TCR was sampled from a man aged 45-65 years with Graves' hyperthyroidism. The chain carries TRBV6-1 and TRBJ2-3; unclear D gene. CDR3 DNA sequence: TGTGCCAGCCAGTCTAGCACAGATACGCAGTATTTT. Its protein is CASQSSTDTQYF.